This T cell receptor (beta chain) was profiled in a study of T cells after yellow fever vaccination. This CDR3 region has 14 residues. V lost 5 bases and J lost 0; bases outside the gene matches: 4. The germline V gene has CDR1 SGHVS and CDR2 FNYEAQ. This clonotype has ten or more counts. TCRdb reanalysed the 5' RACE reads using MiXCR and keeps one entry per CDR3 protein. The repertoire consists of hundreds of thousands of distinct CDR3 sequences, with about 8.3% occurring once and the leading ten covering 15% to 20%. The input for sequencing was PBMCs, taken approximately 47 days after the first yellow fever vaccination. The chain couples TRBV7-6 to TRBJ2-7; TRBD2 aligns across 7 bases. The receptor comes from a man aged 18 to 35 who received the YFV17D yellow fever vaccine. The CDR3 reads CASSRGTTSYEQYF. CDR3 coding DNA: TGTGCCAGCAGCCGCGGGACTACCTCCTACGAGCAGTACTTC.